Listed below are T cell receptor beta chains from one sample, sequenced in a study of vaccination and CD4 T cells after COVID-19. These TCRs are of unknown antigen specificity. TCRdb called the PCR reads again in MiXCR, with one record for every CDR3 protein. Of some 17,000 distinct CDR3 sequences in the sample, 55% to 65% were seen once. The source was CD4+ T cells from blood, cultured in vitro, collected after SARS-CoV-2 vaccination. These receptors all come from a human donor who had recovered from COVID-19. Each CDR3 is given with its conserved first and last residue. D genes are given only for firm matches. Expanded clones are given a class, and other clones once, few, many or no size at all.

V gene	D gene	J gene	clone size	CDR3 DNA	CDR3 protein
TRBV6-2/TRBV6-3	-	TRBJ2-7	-	TGTGCCAGCAGTTACTCCTACTACGAGCAGTACTTC	CASSYSYYEQYF
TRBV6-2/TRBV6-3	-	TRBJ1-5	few	TGTGCCAGCAGTCTCGGGCAGGGTGCGGTCCAGCCCCAGCATTTT	CASSLGQGAVQPQHF
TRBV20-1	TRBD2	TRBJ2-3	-	TGCAGTACACGAAGCGGGAGCCAGGGCGTTGATACGCAGTATTTT	CSTRSGSQGVDTQYF
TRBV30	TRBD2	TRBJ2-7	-	TGTGCCTGGAGTGTAGCGGGGGATTACTACGAGCAGTACTTC	CAWSVAGDYYEQYF
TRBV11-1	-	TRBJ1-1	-	TGTGCCAGCAGCTCGAATCGGGCAGCTTACACTGAAGCTTTCTTT	CASSSNRAAYTEAFF
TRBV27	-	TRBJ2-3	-	TGTGCCAGCCGGAGCCAGAATACGCAGTATTTT	CASRSQNTQYF
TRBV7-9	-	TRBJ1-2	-	TGTGCCAGCAGCTTCCCATTGGAGTTTAACTATGGCTACACCTTC	CASSFPLEFNYGYTF
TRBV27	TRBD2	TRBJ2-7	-	TGTGCCAGCAGTTCCCTAGCGGAAAACTACGAGCAGTACTTC	CASSSLAENYEQYF
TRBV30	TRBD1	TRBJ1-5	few	TGTGCCTGGAGCGACGACAGGGGAAGTCAGCCCCAGCATTTT	CAWSDDRGSQPQHF
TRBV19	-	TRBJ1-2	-	TGTGCCAGTAGCCGACAGATTTATGGCTACACCTTC	CASSRQIYGYTF
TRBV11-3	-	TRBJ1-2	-	TGTGCCAGCAGCTTGCAGGGGATGGACTATGGCTACACCTTC	CASSLQGMDYGYTF
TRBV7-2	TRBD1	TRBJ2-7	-	TGTGCCAGCAGCTTAGTGTTCACAGGGGGTCAAGAGCAGTACTTC	CASSLVFTGGQEQYF
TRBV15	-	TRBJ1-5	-	TGTGCCACCACCGGAGGAAGTTATAGCAATCAGCCCCAGCATTTT	CATTGGSYSNQPQHF
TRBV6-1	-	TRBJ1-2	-	TGTGCCAGCAGTCGGGGGCAGGACGATGGCTACACCTTC	CASSRGQDDGYTF
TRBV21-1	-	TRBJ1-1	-	TGTGCCAGCAGCAAAGGGAGGGGGAATGAAGCTTTCTTT	CASSKGRGNEAFF
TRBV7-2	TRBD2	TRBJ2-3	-	TGTGCCAGCAGCTTAGTTTGGACTAGCGGGGGCGCTCCGGGCACAGATACGCAGTATTTT	CASSLVWTSGGAPGTDTQYF
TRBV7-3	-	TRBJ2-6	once	TGTGCCAGCAGCGAGAGACAGTACGGGGCCAACGTCCTGACTTTC	CASSERQYGANVLTF
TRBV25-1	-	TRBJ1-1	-	TGTGCCAGCAGTGAATACAGGGGGAACACTGAAGCTTTCTTT	CASSEYRGNTEAFF
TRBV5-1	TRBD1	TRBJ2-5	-	TGCGCCAGCAGCTACACAGGGGGTGGAGAGACCCAGTACTTC	CASSYTGGGETQYF
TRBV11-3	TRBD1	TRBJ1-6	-	TGTGCCAGCAAACAGGGGACAGGGGTTTCACCCCTCCACTTT	CASKQGTGVSPLHF
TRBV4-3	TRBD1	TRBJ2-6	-	TGCGCCAGCAGCCAAGATCTAGGCAGGGGGCGGGCCGACGTCCTGACTTTC	CASSQDLGRGRADVLTF
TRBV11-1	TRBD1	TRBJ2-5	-	TGTGCCAGCAACGACAGGGAGAGTGGAGAGACCCAGTACTTC	CASNDRESGETQYF
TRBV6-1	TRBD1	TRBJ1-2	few	TGTGCCAGCACCAGGGGGCAGGACAACTATGGCTACACCTTC	CASTRGQDNYGYTF
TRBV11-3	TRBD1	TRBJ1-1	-	TGTGCCAGCAGCTTCGCACAGGGGACTGAAGCTTTCTTT	CASSFAQGTEAFF
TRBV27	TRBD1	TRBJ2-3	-	TGTGCCAGCAGTTCCTTAAGGACAGGGGGCGGTACGCAGTATTTT	CASSSLRTGGGTQYF